This T cell receptor beta chain was recovered during a study of response to subunit inactivated influenza vaccine. Study-wide findings and caveats: It was suggested by the authors that few new T cells are recruited by each seasonal influenza vaccination.

On this clonotype: Its cognate antigen is unknown.

Germline V CDR1 and CDR2: MGHRA, YSYEKL. This CDR3 comprises 17 residues. Between the trimmed V and J ends, which lost 0 bases and 7 bases, there was a span of 21 bases. MiXCR, applied by TCRdb to the RT-PCR reads, yields one record per CDR3 protein. The table lists roughly 500,000 distinct CDR3 sequences, approximately 16% of them singletons. V gene TRBV4-1 combines with J gene TRBJ1-1, with D perhaps TRBD1 (5 bases). The receptor was isolated from a man aged 50-75 years who received an inactivated influenza vaccine. The material sequenced was CD4+ T cells sorted from PBMCs, taken around 25 months after vaccination. DNA for the CDR3: TGCGCCAGCAGCCAAGATTGGCCAGGGCGGTCGGGAAGTGAAGCTTTCTTT. Its translation is CASSQDWPGRSGSEAFF.